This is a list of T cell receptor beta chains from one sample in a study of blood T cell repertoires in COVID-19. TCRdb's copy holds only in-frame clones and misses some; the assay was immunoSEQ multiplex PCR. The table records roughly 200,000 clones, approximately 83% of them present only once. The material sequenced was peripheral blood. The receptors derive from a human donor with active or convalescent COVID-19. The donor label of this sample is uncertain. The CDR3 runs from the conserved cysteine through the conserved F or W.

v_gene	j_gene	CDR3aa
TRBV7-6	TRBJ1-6	CASSFQGNDNSPLHF
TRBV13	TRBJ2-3	CASSTGQVSTDTQYF
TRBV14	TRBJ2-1	CASSHPGTGGNEQFF
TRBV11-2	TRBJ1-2	CASSTNAGYTF
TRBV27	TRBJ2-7	CASRPARTPAYEQYF
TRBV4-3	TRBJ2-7	CASSQDPTRSYEQYF
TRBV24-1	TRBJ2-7	CATSPGGDGQYF
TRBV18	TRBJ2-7	CASSSARGGREQYF
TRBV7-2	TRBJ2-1	CASSLGTSGRLFF
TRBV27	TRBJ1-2	CASSPRGQKGHGYTF
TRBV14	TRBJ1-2	CASSQGTLWKRGNGYTF
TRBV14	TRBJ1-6	CASSQAGTGGRSPLHF
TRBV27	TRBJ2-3	CASSQVAGYTQYF
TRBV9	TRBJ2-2	CASTPTSGGAGGELFF
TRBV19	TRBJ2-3	CASWGQGRPTDTQYF
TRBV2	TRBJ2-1	CASKGASYNEQFF
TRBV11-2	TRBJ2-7	CASSLGGGTREQYF
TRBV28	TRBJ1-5	CASSQVRLLQPQHF
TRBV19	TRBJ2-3	CATLDGGEATDTQYF
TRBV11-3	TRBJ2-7	CASSLLAGSLGEQYF
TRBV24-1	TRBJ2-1	CATSVTSGNLNEQFF
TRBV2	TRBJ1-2	CASSLYRDRYGYTF
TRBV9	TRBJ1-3	CASSVLQGADTIYF
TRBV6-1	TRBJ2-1	CASSGRLAGISYNEQFF
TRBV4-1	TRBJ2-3	CASSQASLAGGTDTQYF
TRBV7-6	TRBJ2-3	CASSLRAGGDTDTQYF
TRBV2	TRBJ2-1	CASSARQGANEQFF
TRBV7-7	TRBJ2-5	CASSLEGPGTLETQYF
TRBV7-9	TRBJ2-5	CASSSPGETQYF
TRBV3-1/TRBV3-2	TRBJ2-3	CASSQGLAGDRGTDTQYF
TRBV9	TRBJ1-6	CASSVGNRRNSPLHF
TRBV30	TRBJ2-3	CAWKGGSGMRDTQYF
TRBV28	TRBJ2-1	CASSFERGGRNEQFF
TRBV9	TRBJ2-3	CASSVRGLLAGGRTDTQYF
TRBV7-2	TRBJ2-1	CASSTRIEAYNEQFF
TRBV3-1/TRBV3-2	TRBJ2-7	CASSPGLAAYEQYF
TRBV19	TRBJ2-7	CASRQYRDSYEQYF
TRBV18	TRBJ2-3	CASSPNPGTQYF
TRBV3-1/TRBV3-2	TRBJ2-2	CASSQGPGELFF
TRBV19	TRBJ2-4	CASSEGGGLAKNIQYF
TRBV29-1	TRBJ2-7	CSVDRTGSYEQYF
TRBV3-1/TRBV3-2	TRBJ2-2	CASSRSGGAAGELFF
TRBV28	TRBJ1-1	CASSRGDWNTEAFF
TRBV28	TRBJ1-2	CACNRNYGYTF
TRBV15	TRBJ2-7	CATSRDRFDEQYF
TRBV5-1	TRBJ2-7	CASRGTGGLDEQYF
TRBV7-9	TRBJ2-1	CASSPTGGPVGNEQFF
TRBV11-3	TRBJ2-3	CASSLGLAKTDTQYF
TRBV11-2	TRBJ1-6	CASTPPPGTGRKYSPLHF
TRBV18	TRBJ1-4	CASSPDRDRDEKLFF
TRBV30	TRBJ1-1	CAWSEHVRTEAFF
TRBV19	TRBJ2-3	CASSRPGTANTDTQYF
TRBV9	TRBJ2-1	CASSLGTSGSVGWNEQFF
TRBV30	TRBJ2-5	CAWRGQGNNQYF
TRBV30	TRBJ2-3	CAWTTLTYLSDTQYF
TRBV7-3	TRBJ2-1	CASSNNRVGVNEQFF
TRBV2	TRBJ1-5	CASSRTSQNQPQHF
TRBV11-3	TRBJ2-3	CASSLELTQYF
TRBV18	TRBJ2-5	CASSPRTTETQYF
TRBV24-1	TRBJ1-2	CATSGDSYGYTF